This T cell receptor beta chain is drawn from a study of radiotherapy plus CTLA-4 blockade in lung cancer. Study-level information: Disease control was seen in about 34% of patients, objective responses in roughly 19%.

The data were produced by immunoSEQ multiplex PCR, yet TCRdb's version contains in-frame clones alone and is incomplete. The sample yields over 14,000 clones, about two thirds seen once. V gave up 4 bases and J gave up 3 bases, with 10 bases separating them. CDR3 size: 13 residues. The germline V gene encodes CDR1 MNHNS and CDR2 SASEGT. This rearrangement joins TRBV6-1 to TRBJ2-7; D is uncertain. The sequenced sample was peripheral blood, obtained from a patient treated with radiotherapy plus ipilimumab. This clonotype was obtained from a human donor with non-small cell lung cancer whose response to radiotherapy plus ipilimumab could not be evaluated. The CDR3 region has the DNA TGTGCCAGCAGTGTACAGAATGTCTACGAGCAGTACTTC. Translation: CASSVQNVYEQYF.